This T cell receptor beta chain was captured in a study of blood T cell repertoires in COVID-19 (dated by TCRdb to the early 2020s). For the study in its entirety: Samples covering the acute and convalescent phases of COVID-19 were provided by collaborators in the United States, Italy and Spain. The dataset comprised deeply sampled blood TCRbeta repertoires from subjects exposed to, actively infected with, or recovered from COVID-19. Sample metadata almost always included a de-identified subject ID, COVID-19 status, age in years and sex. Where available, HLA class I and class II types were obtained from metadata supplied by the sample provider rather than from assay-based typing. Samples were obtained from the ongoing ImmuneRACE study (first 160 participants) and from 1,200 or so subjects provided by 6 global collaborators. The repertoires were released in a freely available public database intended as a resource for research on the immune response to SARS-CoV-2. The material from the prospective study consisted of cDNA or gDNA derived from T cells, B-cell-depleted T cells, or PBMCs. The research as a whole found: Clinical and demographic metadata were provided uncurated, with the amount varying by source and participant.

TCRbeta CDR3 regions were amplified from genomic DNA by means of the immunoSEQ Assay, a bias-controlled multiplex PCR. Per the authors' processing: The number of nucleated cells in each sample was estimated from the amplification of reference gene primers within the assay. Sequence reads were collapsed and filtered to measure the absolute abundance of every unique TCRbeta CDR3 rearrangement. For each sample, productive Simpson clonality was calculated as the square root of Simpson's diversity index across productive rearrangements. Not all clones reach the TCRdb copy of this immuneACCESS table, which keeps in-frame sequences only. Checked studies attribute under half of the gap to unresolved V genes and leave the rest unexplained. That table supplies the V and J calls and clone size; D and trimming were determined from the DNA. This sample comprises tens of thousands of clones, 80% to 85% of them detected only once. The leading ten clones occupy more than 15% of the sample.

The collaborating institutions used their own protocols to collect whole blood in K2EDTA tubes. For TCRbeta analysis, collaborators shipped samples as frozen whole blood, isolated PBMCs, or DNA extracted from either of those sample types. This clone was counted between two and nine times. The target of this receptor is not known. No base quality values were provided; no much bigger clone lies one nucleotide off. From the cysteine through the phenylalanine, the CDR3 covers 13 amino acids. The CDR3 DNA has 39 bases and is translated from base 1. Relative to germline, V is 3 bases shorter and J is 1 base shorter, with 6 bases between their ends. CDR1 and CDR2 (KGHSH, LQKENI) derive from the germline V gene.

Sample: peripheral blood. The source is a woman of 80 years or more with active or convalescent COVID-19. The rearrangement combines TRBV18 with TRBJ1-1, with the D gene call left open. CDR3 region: CASSPEGNTEAFF. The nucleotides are TGTGCCAGCTCACCGGAGGGGAACACTGAAGCTTTCTTT.